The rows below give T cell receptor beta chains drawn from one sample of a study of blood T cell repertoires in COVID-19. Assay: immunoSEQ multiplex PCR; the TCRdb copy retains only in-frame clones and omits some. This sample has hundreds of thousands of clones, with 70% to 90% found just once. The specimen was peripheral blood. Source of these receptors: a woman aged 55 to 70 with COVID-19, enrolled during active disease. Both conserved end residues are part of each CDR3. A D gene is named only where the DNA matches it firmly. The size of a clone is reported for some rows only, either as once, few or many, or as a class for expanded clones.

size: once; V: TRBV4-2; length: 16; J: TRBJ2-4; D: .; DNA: TGTGCCAGCAGCCAAGAAGGTAGTGGGGGCGGGAACATTCAGTACTTC; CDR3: CASSQEGSGGGNIQYF
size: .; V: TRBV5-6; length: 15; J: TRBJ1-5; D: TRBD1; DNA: TGTGCCAGCAGCGCCCGGGACAGGGGGAATCAGCCCCAGCATTTT; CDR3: CASSARDRGNQPQHF
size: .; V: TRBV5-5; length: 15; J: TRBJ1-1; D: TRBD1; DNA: TGTGCCAGCAGCTTCTCGGGACAGCTGAACACTGAAGCTTTCTTT; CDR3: CASSFSGQLNTEAFF
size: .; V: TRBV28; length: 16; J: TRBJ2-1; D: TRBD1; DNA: TGTGCCAGCAGGGGGGTAAAGGGGGCCGTTAACAATGAGCAGTTCTTC; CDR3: CASRGVKGAVNNEQFF
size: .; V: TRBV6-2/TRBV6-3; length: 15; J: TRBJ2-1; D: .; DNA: TGTGCCAGCAGTTGGGAGGTCCGCTCCTACAATGAGCAGTTCTTC; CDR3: CASSWEVRSYNEQFF
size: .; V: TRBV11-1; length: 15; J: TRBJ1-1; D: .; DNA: TGTGCCAGCAGGTCCGGGTCCACGATGAACACTGAAGCTTTCTTT; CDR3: CASRSGSTMNTEAFF
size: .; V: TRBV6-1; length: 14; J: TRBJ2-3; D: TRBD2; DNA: TGTGCCAGCAGTGACGGACTAGCGCCAGATACGCAGTATTTT; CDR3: CASSDGLAPDTQYF
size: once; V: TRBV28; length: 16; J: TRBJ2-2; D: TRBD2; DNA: TGTGCCAGCAGTTTGGTAGCGGGGGGCAACACCGGGGAGCTGTTTTTT; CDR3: CASSLVAGGNTGELFF
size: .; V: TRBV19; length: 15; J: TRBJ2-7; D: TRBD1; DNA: TGTGCCAGTAGCCCCGGGACAGGGGGCGCCTACGAGCAGTACTTC; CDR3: CASSPGTGGAYEQYF
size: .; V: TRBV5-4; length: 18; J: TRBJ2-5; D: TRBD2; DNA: TGTGCCAGCAGCCGCAGATTTCTAGCGGGGGGGACAGAAGAGACCCAGTACTTC; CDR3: CASSRRFLAGGTEETQYF
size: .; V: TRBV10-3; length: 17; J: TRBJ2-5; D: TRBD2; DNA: TGTGCCATCGCTCCGGGACTAGCGGGGGGGATCAAAGAGACCCAGTACTTC; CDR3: CAIAPGLAGGIKETQYF
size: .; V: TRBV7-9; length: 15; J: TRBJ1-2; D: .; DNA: TGTGCCAGCAGCTTGGGGCAGGGTGAGGACTATGGCTACACCTTC; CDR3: CASSLGQGEDYGYTF
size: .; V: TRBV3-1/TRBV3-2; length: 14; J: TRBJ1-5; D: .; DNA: TGTGCCAGCAGCCAAGATCGCGGGGCTCAGCCCCAGCATTTT; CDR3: CASSQDRGAQPQHF
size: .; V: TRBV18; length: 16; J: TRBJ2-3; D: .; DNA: TGTGCCAGCTCATCCTACCCCGGACAGAGCACAGATACGCAGTATTTT; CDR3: CASSSYPGQSTDTQYF
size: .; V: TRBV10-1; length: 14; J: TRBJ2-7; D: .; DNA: TGCGCCAGCAGGGCGGACAGATCCCCCTACGAGCAGTACTTC; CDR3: CASRADRSPYEQYF
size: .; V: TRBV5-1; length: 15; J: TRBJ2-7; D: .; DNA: TGCGCCAGCAGCTTGGGCCCGACAGAGTCCTACGAGCAGTACTTC; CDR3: CASSLGPTESYEQYF
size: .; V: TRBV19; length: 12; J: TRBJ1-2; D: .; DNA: TGTGCCAGTAGTATGACAGGCTATGGCTACACCTTC; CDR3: CASSMTGYGYTF
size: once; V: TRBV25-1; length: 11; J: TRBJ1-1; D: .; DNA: TGTGCCAGCAGTGACCGTATACAGGCTTTCTTT; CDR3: CASSDRIQAFF
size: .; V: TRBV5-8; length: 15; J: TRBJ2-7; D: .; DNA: TGTGCCAGCAGCTTGGAACTCCGGGACAACTACGAGCAGTACTTC; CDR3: CASSLELRDNYEQYF
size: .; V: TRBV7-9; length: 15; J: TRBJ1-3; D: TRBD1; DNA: TGTGCCAGCAGCACAGGGGTCTTCTCTGGAAACACCATATATTTT; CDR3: CASSTGVFSGNTIYF
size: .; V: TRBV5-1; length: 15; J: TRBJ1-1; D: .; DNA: TGCGCCAGCAGCTTTTTCTCGGCGTCTGGAGGTGAAGCTTTCTTT; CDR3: CASSFFSASGGEAFF
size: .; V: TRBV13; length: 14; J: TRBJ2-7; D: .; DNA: TGTGCCAGCAGCTTAACACATCAATCCTACGAGCAGTACTTC; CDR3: CASSLTHQSYEQYF
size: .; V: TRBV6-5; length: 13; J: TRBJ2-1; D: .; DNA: TGTGCCAGCACCCCCCCGGGAACAAATGAGCAGTTCTTC; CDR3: CASTPPGTNEQFF
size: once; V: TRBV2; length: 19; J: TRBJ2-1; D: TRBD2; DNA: TGTGCCAGCAGTGAACCCCGACTAGCTACCCTTAGCTCCTACAATGAGCAGTTCTTC; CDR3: CASSEPRLATLSSYNEQFF
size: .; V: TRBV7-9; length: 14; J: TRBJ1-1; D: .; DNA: TGTGCCAGCAGCTCGGAGGGTGGGAACACTGAAGCTTTCTTT; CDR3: CASSSEGGNTEAFF
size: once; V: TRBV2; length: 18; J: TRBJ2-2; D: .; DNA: TGTGCCAGCAGTGCGGGGTGGATCTCGGGGGTATACACCGGGGAGCTGTTTTTT; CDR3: CASSAGWISGVYTGELFF
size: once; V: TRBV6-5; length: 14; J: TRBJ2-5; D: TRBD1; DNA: TGTGCCAGCAGACAGACAGGGGGCGGGGAGACCCAGTACTTC; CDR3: CASRQTGGGETQYF
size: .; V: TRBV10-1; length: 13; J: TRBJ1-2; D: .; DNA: TGCGCCAGCAGTGAGTCGGGAGGCTATGGCTACACCTTC; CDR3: CASSESGGYGYTF
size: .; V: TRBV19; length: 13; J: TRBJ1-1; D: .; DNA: TGTGCCAGTAAGGGGGGGCGGAGAACTGAAGCTTTCTTT; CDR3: CASKGGRRTEAFF
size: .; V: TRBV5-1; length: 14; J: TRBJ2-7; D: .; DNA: TGCGCCAGCAGCTTGGCCAGCGAGATGGACGAGCAGTACTTC; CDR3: CASSLASEMDEQYF
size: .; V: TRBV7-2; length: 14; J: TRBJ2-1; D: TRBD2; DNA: TGTGCCAGCAGCCGCGGGGGGCCTTTCCCTGAGCAGTTCTTC; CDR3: CASSRGGPFPEQFF
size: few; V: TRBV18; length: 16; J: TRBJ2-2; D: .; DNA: TGTGCCAGCTCACCTCCCTCGTCGAGGGACACCGGGGAGCTGTTTTTT; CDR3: CASSPPSSRDTGELFF
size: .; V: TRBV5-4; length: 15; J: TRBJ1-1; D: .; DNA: TGTGCCAGCACCACCTACGAGGTACTGAACACTGAAGCTTTCTTT; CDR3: CASTTYEVLNTEAFF
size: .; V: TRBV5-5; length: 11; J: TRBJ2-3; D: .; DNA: TGTGCCAGCAGCTGGGCGGATACGCAGTATTTT; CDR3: CASSWADTQYF
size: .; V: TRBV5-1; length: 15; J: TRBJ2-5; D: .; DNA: TGCGCCAGCAGCTTTGAGGCGCGGGGTGCGACGACCCAGTACTTC; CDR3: CASSFEARGATTQYF
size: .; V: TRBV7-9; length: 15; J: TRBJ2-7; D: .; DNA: TGTGCCAGCAGCTTCCTCGACGGGGTCTCCTACGAGCAGTACTTC; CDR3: CASSFLDGVSYEQYF
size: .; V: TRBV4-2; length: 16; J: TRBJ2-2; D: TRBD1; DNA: TGTGCCAGCAGCCAAGAAGGGACAGGGAAAGCCGGGGAGCTGTTTTTT; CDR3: CASSQEGTGKAGELFF
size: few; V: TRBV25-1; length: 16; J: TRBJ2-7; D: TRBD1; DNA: TGTGCCAGCAGTGAGGCTACAGGGGGAAGGACCTACGAGCAGTACTTC; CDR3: CASSEATGGRTYEQYF
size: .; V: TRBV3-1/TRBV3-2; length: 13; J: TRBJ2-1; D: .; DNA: TGTGCCAGCAGCCAGCGGGGCCTAGATGAGCAGTTCTTC; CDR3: CASSQRGLDEQFF
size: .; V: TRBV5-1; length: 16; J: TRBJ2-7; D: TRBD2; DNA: TGCGCCAGCAGCCGGGGGGAGTTGTCAATCCCCTACGAGCAGTACTTC; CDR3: CASSRGELSIPYEQYF
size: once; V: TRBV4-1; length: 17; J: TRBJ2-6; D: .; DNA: TGCGCCAGCAGCCAAAACGACGGGGGCTCTGGGGCCAACGTCCTGACTTTC; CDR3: CASSQNDGGSGANVLTF
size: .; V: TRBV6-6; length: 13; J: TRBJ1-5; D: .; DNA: TGTGCCAGCAGTTACTCGAGGATTTCGCCCCAGCATTTT; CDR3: CASSYSRISPQHF
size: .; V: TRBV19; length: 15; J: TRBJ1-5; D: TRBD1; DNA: TGTGCCAGTAGTGCCCGACAGGGAAAAAATCAGCCCCAGCATTTT; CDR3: CASSARQGKNQPQHF
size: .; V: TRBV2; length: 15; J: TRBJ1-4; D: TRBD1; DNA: TGTGCCAGCGGGGGGAGGACAGGACTGGGTGAAAAACTGTTTTTT; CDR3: CASGGRTGLGEKLFF
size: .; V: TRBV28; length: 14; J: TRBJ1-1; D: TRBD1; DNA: TGTGCCAGCAGTCTCCAGGACAGGGTCACTGAAGCTTTCTTT; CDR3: CASSLQDRVTEAFF
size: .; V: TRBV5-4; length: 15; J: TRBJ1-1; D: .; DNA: TGTGCCAGCAGCTTGAGGCGGGGAGGCGGCACTGAAGCTTTCTTT; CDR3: CASSLRRGGGTEAFF
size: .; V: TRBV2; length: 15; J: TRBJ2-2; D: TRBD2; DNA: TGTGCCAGCAGTGGACGGGGGGGCCTCACCGGGGAGCTGTTTTTT; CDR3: CASSGRGGLTGELFF
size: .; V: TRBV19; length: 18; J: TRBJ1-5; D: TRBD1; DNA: TGTGCCACCAACCCCGGGACAGGGGGCCTAGTTGGCAATCAGCCCCAGCATTTT; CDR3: CATNPGTGGLVGNQPQHF
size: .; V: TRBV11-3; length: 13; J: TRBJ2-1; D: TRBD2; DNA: TGTGCCAGTGGACGGGGGGGATCCCATGAGCAGTTCTTC; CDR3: CASGRGGSHEQFF